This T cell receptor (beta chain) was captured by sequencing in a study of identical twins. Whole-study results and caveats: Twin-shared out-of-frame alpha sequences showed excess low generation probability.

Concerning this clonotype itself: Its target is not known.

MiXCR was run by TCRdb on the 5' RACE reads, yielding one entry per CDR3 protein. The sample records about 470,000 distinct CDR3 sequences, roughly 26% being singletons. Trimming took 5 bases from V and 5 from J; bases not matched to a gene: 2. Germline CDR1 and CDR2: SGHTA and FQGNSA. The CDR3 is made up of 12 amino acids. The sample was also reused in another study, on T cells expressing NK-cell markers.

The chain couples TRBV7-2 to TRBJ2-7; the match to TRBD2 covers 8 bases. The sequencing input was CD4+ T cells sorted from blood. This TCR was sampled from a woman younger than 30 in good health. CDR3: CASSVSGNEQYF. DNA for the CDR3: TGTGCCAGCAGCGTTAGCGGGAACGAGCAGTACTTC.